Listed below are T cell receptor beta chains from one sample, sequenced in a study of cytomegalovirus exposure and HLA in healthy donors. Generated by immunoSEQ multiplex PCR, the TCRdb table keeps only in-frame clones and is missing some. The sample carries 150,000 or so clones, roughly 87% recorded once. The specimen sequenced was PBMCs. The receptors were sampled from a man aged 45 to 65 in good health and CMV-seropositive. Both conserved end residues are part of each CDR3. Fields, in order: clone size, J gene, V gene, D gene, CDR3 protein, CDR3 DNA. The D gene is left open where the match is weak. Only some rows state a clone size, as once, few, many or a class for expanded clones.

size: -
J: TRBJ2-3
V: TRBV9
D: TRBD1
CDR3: CASSLGGYEADTQYF
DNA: TGTGCCAGCAGCTTAGGGGGCTACGAGGCAGATACGCAGTATTTT

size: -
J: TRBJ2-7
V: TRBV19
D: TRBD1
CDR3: CASSGRRQGGPYEQYF
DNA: TGTGCCAGTAGTGGCAGGCGACAGGGGGGACCCTACGAGCAGTACTTC

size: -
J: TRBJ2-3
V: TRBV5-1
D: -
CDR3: CASSLESHSRSTDTQYF
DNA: TGCGCCAGCAGCTTGGAGTCTCACTCTCGATCCACAGATACGCAGTATTTT

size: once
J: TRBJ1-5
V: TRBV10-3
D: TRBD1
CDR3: CAISRDRGNQPQHF
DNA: TGTGCCATCAGCCGGGACAGGGGGAATCAGCCCCAGCATTTT

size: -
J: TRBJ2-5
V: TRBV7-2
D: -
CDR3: CASSSEGGQETQYF
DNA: TGTGCCAGCAGCTCTGAGGGGGGGCAAGAGACCCAGTACTTC

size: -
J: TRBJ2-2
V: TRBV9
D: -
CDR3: CASSAGPAGELFF
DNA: TGTGCCAGCAGCGCAGGTCCAGCCGGGGAGCTGTTTTTT

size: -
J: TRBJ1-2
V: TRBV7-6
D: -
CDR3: CASSLDYRLGVVRSQLNYGYTF
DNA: TGTGCCAGCAGCTTAGATTATCGGTTAGGGGTTGTCAGGTCACAACTTAACTATGGCTACACCTTC

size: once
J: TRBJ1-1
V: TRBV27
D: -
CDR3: CASSYNRATEAFF
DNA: TGTGCCAGCAGTTATAACAGGGCCACTGAAGCTTTCTTT

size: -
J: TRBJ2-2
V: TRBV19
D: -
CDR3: CASSIREAVNTGELFF
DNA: TGTGCCAGTAGTATTAGGGAGGCAGTAAACACCGGGGAGCTGTTTTTT

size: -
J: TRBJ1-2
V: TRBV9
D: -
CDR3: CASSSHTSNYGYTF
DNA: TGTGCCAGCAGCTCTCACACGTCTAACTATGGCTACACCTTC

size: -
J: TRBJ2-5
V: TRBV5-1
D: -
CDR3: CASSLPSEETQYF
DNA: TGCGCCAGCAGCCTACCTAGCGAAGAGACCCAGTACTTC

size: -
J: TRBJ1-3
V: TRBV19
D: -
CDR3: CASSLVDKASGNTIYF
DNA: TGTGCCAGTAGTTTGGTTGACAAAGCCTCTGGAAACACCATATATTTT

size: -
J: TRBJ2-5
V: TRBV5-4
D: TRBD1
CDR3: CASSLWGQGKTQYF
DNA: TGTGCCAGCAGCTTGTGGGGACAGGGTAAGACCCAGTACTTC

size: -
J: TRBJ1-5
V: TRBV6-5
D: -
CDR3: CASSYSGDLNQPQHF
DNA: TGTGCCAGCAGTTACTCAGGGGATCTCAATCAGCCCCAGCATTTT

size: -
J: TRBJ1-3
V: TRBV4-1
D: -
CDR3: CASSQPAGGQNTIYF
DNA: TGCGCCAGCAGCCAACCGGCAGGAGGTCAAAACACCATATATTTT

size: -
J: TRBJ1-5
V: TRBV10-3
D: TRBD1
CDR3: CAISATGAGNQPQHF
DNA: TGTGCCATCAGCGCGACAGGGGCTGGCAATCAGCCCCAGCATTTT

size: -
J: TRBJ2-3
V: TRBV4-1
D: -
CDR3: CASSPLKDGGPGDTQYF
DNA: TGCGCCAGCAGCCCCCTCAAGGACGGGGGACCGGGAGATACGCAGTATTTT

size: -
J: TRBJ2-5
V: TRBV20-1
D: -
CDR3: CSARQQETQYF
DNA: TGCAGTGCCCGACAGCAAGAGACCCAGTACTTC

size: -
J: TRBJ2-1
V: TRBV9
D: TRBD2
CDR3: CASSDLGTSLRNEQFF
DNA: TGTGCCAGCAGCGACCTGGGGACTAGCCTTCGGAATGAGCAGTTCTTC

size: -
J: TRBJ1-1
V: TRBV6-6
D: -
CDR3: CASTRGGTEAFF
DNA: TGTGCCAGCACCCGGGGGGGCACTGAAGCTTTCTTT

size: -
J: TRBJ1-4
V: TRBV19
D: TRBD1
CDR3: CASSMGQAFNEKLFF
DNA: TGTGCCAGTAGTATGGGACAGGCCTTTAATGAAAAACTGTTTTTT

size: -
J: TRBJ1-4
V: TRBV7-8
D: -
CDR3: CASSFQSGEKLFF
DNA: TGTGCCAGCAGCTTCCAGTCGGGTGAAAAACTGTTTTTT

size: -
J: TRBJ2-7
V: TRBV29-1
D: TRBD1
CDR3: CSAKGQGVSYEQYF
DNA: TGCAGCGCCAAGGGACAGGGGGTCTCCTACGAGCAGTACTTC

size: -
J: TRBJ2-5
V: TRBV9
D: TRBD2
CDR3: CASSVAGGLQETQYF
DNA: TGTGCCAGCAGCGTAGCGGGAGGACTCCAAGAGACCCAGTACTTC

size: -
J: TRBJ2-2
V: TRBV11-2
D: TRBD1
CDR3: CASSSKTGGETGELFF
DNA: TGTGCCAGCAGCTCCAAGACAGGGGGAGAGACCGGGGAGCTGTTTTTT

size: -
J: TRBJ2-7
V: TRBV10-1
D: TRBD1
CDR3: CASSWKDRVAVEQYF
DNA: TGCGCCAGCAGTTGGAAAGACAGGGTGGCTGTCGAGCAGTACTTC

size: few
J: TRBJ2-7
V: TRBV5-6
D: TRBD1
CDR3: CASTRGTGAAYEQYF
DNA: TGTGCCAGCACCCGGGGGACAGGGGCGGCCTACGAGCAGTACTTC

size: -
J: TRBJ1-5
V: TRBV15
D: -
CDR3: CATSRDRAGNQPQHF
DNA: TGTGCCACCAGCAGAGATCGTGCGGGGAATCAGCCCCAGCATTTT

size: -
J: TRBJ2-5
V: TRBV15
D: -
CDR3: CATSRTAGGTQETQYF
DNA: TGTGCCACCAGCAGAACGGCCGGGGGAACACAAGAGACCCAGTACTTC

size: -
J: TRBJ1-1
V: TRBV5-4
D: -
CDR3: CASSQDTPNTEAFF
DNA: TGTGCCAGCAGCCAGGACACCCCGAACACTGAAGCTTTCTTT

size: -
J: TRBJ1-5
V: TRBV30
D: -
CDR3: CAWRARGPYNQPQHF
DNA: TGTGCCTGGAGGGCCAGGGGCCCGTACAATCAGCCCCAGCATTTT

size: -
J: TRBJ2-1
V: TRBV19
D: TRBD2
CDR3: CASNPWGLGSEQFF
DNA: TGTGCCAGTAATCCCTGGGGACTAGGGAGTGAGCAGTTCTTC

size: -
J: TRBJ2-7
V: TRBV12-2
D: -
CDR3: CASRPGRDYEQYF
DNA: TGTGCAAGTCGCCCTGGACGGGACTACGAGCAGTACTTC

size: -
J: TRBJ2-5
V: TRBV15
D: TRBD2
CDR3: CATSRGMGLAGGPRGEQYF
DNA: TGTGCCACCAGCAGAGGAATGGGACTAGCGGGGGGACCACGTGGGGAGCAGTACTTC

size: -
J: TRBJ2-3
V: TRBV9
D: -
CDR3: CASSVGGGIITQYF
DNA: TGTGCCAGCAGCGTAGGAGGGGGAATAATCACGCAGTATTTT

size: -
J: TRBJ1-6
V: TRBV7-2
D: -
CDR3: CASRGAGPYNSPLHF
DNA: TGTGCCAGCAGGGGCGCAGGCCCCTATAATTCACCCCTCCACTTT

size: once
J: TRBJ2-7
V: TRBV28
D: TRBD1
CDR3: CASTTTGAHEQYF
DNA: TGTGCCAGCACCACGACAGGGGCCCACGAGCAGTACTTC

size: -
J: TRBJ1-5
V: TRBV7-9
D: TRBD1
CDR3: CSSSLAEGANQPQHF
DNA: TGTTCCAGCAGCTTAGCGGAGGGGGCCAATCAGCCCCAGCATTTT

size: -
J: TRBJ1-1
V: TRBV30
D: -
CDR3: CAWTPSGGTEAFF
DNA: TGTGCCTGGACTCCCTCCGGGGGGACTGAAGCTTTCTTT

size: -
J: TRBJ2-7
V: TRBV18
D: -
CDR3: CASSRGGILDNEQYF
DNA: TGTGCCAGCTCACGTGGGGGGATCCTAGATAACGAGCAGTACTTC

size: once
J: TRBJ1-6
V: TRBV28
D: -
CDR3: CASRPRPGLSSYNSPLHF
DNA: TGTGCCAGCAGGCCCCGGCCAGGGCTGAGCTCCTATAATTCACCCCTCCACTTT

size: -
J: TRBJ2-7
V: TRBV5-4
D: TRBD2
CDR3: CASSKHGLAGGSDFYEQYF
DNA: TGTGCCAGCAGCAAACATGGACTAGCGGGGGGTTCTGATTTTTACGAGCAGTACTTC

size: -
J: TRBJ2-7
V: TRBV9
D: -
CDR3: CASSRSGVGSYEQYF
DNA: TGTGCCAGCTCCCGGTCAGGGGTGGGCTCCTACGAGCAGTACTTC

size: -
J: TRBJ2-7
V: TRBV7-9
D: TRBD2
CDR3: CASPGTSGSFTYEQYF
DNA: TGTGCCAGCCCCGGTACTAGCGGGAGTTTCACCTACGAGCAGTACTTC

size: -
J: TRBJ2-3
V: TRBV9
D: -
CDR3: CASSGRQVLGTDTQYF
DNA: TGTGCCAGCAGCGGACGACAGGTATTGGGCACAGATACGCAGTATTTT

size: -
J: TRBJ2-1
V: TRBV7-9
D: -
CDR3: CASSPMGRADEQFF
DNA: TGTGCCAGCAGCCCCATGGGTCGAGCGGATGAGCAGTTCTTC